The 28 T cell receptor beta chains listed next were all sequenced from one sample in a study of blood T cell repertoires in COVID-19. The assay was immunoSEQ multiplex PCR, and TCRdb's table has in-frame clones only and misses some. The sample contains about 250,000 clones, 90% of which appear only once. Sequencing used peripheral blood. The receptors stem from a woman aged 60-75 years with COVID-19, enrolled during active disease.

This clone came up once. V is TRBV7-8 and J is TRBJ2-7, with D possibly matching TRBD2 (6 bases). Germline assignment: CDR1 SGHVS and CDR2 FQNEAQ. The CDR3 is 14 amino acids. The V end lost 4 bases, the J end lost 3 bases, and 13 bases lay between the germline ends. The CDR3 DNA reads TGTGCCAGCAGCTCCCCACGGGGGTACTACGAGCAGTACTTC. Its translation: CASSSPRGYYEQYF.

The chain has TRBV10-3 and TRBJ2-5, with D perhaps TRBD2 (6 bases). This CDR3 has 16 residues. Trimming removed 2 bases from V and 0 bases from J, with 13 bases in between. Germline loops: CDR1 ENHRY, CDR2 SYGVKD. The CDR3 reads CAISEKLARYQETQYF. CDR3 in DNA: TGTGCCATCAGTGAGAAGCTAGCGCGGTACCAAGAGACCCAGTACTTC.

This chain connects TRBV5-1 to TRBJ1-2, with D maybe TRBD1 (5 bases). V lost 1 base to trimming and J lost 2 bases, with 12 bases between them. CDR3 size: 15 residues. CDR1 is SGHRS and CDR2 is YFSETQ in the germline V gene. In DNA form, the CDR3 reads TGCGCCAGCAGCTTGTGGGGCACGGAGAACTATGGCTACACCTTC. It encodes CASSLWGTENYGYTF.

The chain has TRBV6-6 and TRBJ1-1; D is undetermined. Germline V CDR1 and CDR2: MNHNY, SVGAGI (reference sequence). The length of the CDR3 is 13 residues. The V gene lost 6 bases and the J gene lost 1 base, with 9 bases spanning the gap. Here the CDR3 reads CASREPKNTEAFF. Here the CDR3 DNA reads TGTGCCAGCAGGGAGCCGAAGAACACTGAAGCTTTCTTT.

The chain links TRBV12-3 or TRBV12-4 to TRBJ1-1; D uncertain. The CDR3 has 13 residues. V lost 1 base and J 5 bases, leaving 8 bases between the germline ends. DNA of the CDR3: TGTGCCAGCAGTTTAGGGCGGCGAACTGAAGCTTTCTTT. Translating gives CASSLGRRTEAFF.

The chain joins TRBV3-1 (or the pseudogene TRBV3-2) to TRBJ2-5; TRBD2 might be the D (5 bases). Trimming took off 1 base at V and 5 bases at J, with 8 bases between the two ends. The CDR3 sequence is 13 residues long. CDR1 and CDR2 from the germline V gene are LGHDT and YNNKEL (reference sequence). The CDR3 loop is CASSQVLDETQYF. Written as DNA, the CDR3 is TGTGCCAGCAGCCAAGTACTAGATGAGACCCAGTACTTC.

The rearrangement uses TRBV6-2 or TRBV6-3 and TRBJ1-5; perhaps TRBD1 as D (5 bases). The CDR3 consists of 15 residues. Trimming left V 2 bases short and J 5 bases short, with 13 bases between. Germline V gene lookup returns CDR1 MNHEY and CDR2 SVGEGT. CDR3 coding DNA: TGTGCCAGCAGTTACCTGGGAGGAGGGGATCAGCCCCAGCATTTT. The encoded protein is CASSYLGGGDQPQHF.

In regard to this clone: One junction end disagrees with the germline gene, perhaps due to a read error. This chain links TRBV6-5 with TRBJ1-4; 8 nucleotides match TRBD1. Germline V gene lookup returns CDR1 MNHEY and CDR2 SVGAGI. The CDR3 extends over 13 amino acids. The CDR3 DNA is TGTGCCAGCAGTAGGAGTTCGGGGACAGGACTTTATTTT. Translation gives CASSRSSGTGLYF.

V is TRBV10-3 and J is TRBJ1-2, with D maybe TRBD1 (5 bases). This CDR3 is built from 14 residues. Trimming took 2 bases from V and 5 from J, leaving 12 bases between them. Germline CDR1 is ENHRY and CDR2 is SYGVKD. DNA of the CDR3: TGTGCCATCAGTGAGCCAGGGCAAACTTATGGCTACACCTTC. Encoded protein: CAISEPGQTYGYTF.

The chain uses TRBV6-2 or TRBV6-3 and TRBJ2-7, with 7 bases that match TRBD2. The CDR3 loop spans 17 amino acids. The trim removed 2 bases at V and 2 bases at J, leaving 12 bases unmatched. CDR1 and CDR2 from the germline V gene are MNHEY and SVGEGT. The CDR3 is CASSYRRGGKRTYEQYF. DNA for the CDR3: TGTGCCAGCAGTTACAGGAGGGGAGGGAAGAGGACCTACGAGCAGTACTTC.

J is TRBJ2-7 and V is TRBV10-3; maybe TRBD2 (5 bases). This CDR3 has 12 amino acids. The V and J ends lost 6 bases and 3 bases respectively, with 9 bases between them. Germline V gene sequence: CDR1 ENHRY, CDR2 SYGVKD. CDR3 protein: CAIRDGNYEQYF. CDR3 in DNA: TGTGCCATCAGGGACGGGAACTACGAGCAGTACTTC.

The chain carries TRBV20-1 and TRBJ2-7; tentative D call: TRBD1 (5 bases). The V end lost 3 bases, the J end lost 2 bases, and 14 bases lay between the germline ends. There are 14 residues in the CDR3. Germline loops: CDR1 DFQATT, CDR2 SNEGSKA (reference sequence). The CDR3 nucleotides read TGCAGTGCTAGTCGCAGGGTTTTCCCCTACGAGCAGTACTTC. Translating it yields CSASRRVFPYEQYF.

The J gene is TRBJ1-3, the V gene TRBV30, with 11 bases that match TRBD1. The germline V gene encodes CDR1 GTSNPN and CDR2 SVGIG (reference sequence). The CDR3 consists of 14 residues. V shed 5 bases, J shed 1 base, and the junction held 1 base outside the gene matches. In nucleotides, the CDR3 is TGTGCCTGGGGACAGGGGGCATCTGGAAACACCATATATTTT. Its translation is CAWGQGASGNTIYF.

The V and J genes are TRBV5-7 and TRBJ2-3, with TRBD1 matching 7 bases. Being an ORF, TRBV5-7 has a function that is uncertain. V was pared by 3 bases and J by 4 bases, with 14 bases of the junction left unmatched. The CDR3 has 17 amino acids. The chain's CDR3 is CASSSPTGHKGADTQYF. The CDR3 DNA follows: TGTGCCAGCAGCTCCCCGACAGGGCACAAGGGTGCAGATACGCAGTATTTT.

The rearrangement uses TRBV9 and TRBJ1-1; D call uncertain. V was clipped by 0 bases and J by 1 base, with 10 bases between them. The CDR3 is 15 amino acids. Per the germline V gene, CDR1 is SGDLS and CDR2 is YYNGEE. The CDR3 region is CASSVEIGRNTEAFF. As DNA, the CDR3 is TGTGCCAGCAGCGTAGAGATCGGTCGGAACACTGAAGCTTTCTTT.

The chain is built from TRBV7-9 and TRBJ1-1; TRBD1 matches at 8 bases. This CDR3 comprises 14 residues. Germline CDR1 SEHNR, CDR2 FQNEAQ (reference sequence). After removal of 7 bases from V and 4 bases from J, the junction contained 8 bases not matched to a gene. Written as DNA, the CDR3 is TGTGCCAGCATTACGGACAGGGCTAGCACTGAAGCTTTCTTT. The encoded protein is CASITDRASTEAFF.

Only one count was recorded for this clone. The chain combines TRBV25-1 with TRBJ1-5, with 7 bases lining up with TRBD1. The CDR3 has 16 residues. Germline V CDR1 and CDR2: MGHDK, SYGVNS. The J segment lost 9 bases and the V segment lost 3 bases, leaving 14 bases of the junction unmatched. CDR3 sequence (DNA): TGTGCCAGCAGTGACCCGAACGTAGCAGGGGGATGGCCCCAGCATTTT. The encoded protein is CASSDPNVAGGWPQHF.

The chain joins TRBV7-2 to TRBJ2-3, with 9 bases aligning to TRBD2. Germline V gene sequence: CDR1 SGHTA, CDR2 FQGNSA. CDR3 length: 16 residues. V dropped 2 bases and J dropped 7; count of bases not matched to a gene: 10. DNA for the CDR3: TGTGCCAGCAGCTTATATGGTAGCGGGGGAGATAATACGCAGTATTTT. It specifies CASSLYGSGGDNTQYF.

V is TRBV6-5 and J is TRBJ2-7; a possible D gene is TRBD1 (7 bases). Germline-derived CDR1 and CDR2 are MNHEY and SVGAGI. CDR3 length equals 15 residues. Trimming shortened V by 0 bases and J by 2 bases, and 11 bases separated the two germline ends. The CDR3 region is CASSYSRRGPYEQYF. The DNA for the CDR3 is TGTGCCAGCAGTTACTCGAGGAGGGGGCCCTACGAGCAGTACTTC.

The V call is TRBV5-1, the J call TRBJ1-2, with TRBD1 matching 8 bases. Losses at the gene ends were 2 bases for V and 3 bases for J; bases not matched to a gene: 3. The CDR3 is 14 amino acids. The germline V gene has CDR1 SGHRS and CDR2 YFSETQ. The CDR3 region is CASSFDRGDYGYTF. The DNA of the CDR3 is TGCGCCAGCAGCTTTGACAGGGGAGACTATGGCTACACCTTC.

V is TRBV5-6 and J is TRBJ1-1, with TRBD1 as a possible D gene (6 bases). Germline values: CDR1 SGHDT, CDR2 YYEEEE. Trimming removed 2 bases from V and 8 bases from J, with 13 bases in between. The CDR3 runs to 13 residues. The CDR3 region has the DNA TGTGCCAGCAGCTTCAGGGGAAGCGCCGAAGCTTTCTTT. This translates into CASSFRGSAEAFF.

The chain couples TRBV19 to TRBJ1-5; D is undetermined. The CDR3 extends over 13 amino acids. The V gene lost 5 bases and the J gene lost 2 bases, with 7 bases spanning the gap. Germline CDR1 and CDR2: LNHDA and SQIVND (reference sequence). In nucleotides, the CDR3 is TGTGCCAGTAGTGTCACAGGCAATCAGCCCCAGCATTTT. It codes for CASSVTGNQPQHF.

The chain employs TRBV21-1 and TRBJ1-1; no check of the table's D call, TRBD1, against the DNA was made. TRBV21-1 is a listed pseudogene. The CDR3 extends over 13 amino acids. Here the CDR3 reads CASRPFRNTEAFF. The CDR3 DNA follows: TGTGCCAGCAGACCCTTCAGGAACACTGAAGCTTTCTTT.

V is TRBV7-2 and J is TRBJ1-5, with D hard to call. The CDR3 spans 13 residues. Trimming removed 5 bases from V and 3 bases from J, with 8 bases in between. Germline CDR1 is SGHTA and CDR2 is FQGNSA. CDR3 nucleotide sequence: TGTGCCAGCAGCCTAGACTCCAATCAGCCCCAGCATTTT. This encodes CASSLDSNQPQHF.

Points on this clone: The same CDR3 also results from other DNA sequences found in this sample. CDR3 coding DNA: TGCGCCAGCAGCCCGGGACTAGCTCAGAAGACCCAGTACTTC. Its protein is CASSPGLAQKTQYF. The chain is built from TRBV4-1 and TRBJ2-5; 9 nucleotides match TRBD2. The CDR3 loop spans 14 amino acids. Germline V gene sequence: CDR1 MGHRA, CDR2 YSYEKL. With V trimmed by 4 bases and J by 6 bases, 6 bases remained unmatched.

The CDR3: CASSLGQGAGNTIYF. The CDR3, as DNA: TGCGCCAGCAGCTTGGGCCAGGGTGCCGGAAACACCATATATTTT. The V call is TRBV5-1, the J call TRBJ1-3, with D possibly matching TRBD1 (5 bases). The germline gives CDR1 SGHRS, CDR2 YFSETQ. The V end lost 0 bases, the J end lost 4 bases, and 11 bases lay between the germline ends. The CDR3 extends over 15 amino acids.

This chain uses TRBV6-2 or TRBV6-3 with TRBJ1-5, with D perhaps matching TRBD1 (5 bases). The CDR3 has 16 amino acids. The germline gives CDR1 MNHEY, CDR2 SVGEGT. Trimming took off 5 bases at V and 5 bases at J, with 19 bases between the two ends. CDR3 sequence reads: CASSRSLRGGHQPQHF. The CDR3 DNA is TGTGCCAGCAGTCGCTCCCTTCGGGGGGGACATCAGCCCCAGCATTTT.

The CDR3 coding sequence is TGTGCCAGCAGCGTAGGTAGCGGGGGGGCCCCGGAGACCCAGTACTTC. Residues: CASSVGSGGAPETQYF. The chain has TRBV9 and TRBJ2-5; 11 positions match TRBD2. V gave up 0 bases and J gave up 5 bases; unmatched junction bases: 6. This CDR3 spans 16 amino acids. CDR1 and CDR2 (germline): SGDLS, YYNGEE.